This entry is about one TCR beta chain. What it binds is not known. The primer mix had 60 V beta and 13 J beta primers. Clones were sequenced by immunoSEQ multiplex PCR, and TCRdb holds only the in-frame ones, with some missing. This sample yields 70,000 to 95,000 clones, of which around 86% are seen a single time; 2% to 2.5% belongs to the top ten. The data belong to a study of glioma-infiltrating T cells after dendritic cell vaccination. At the level of the study: Dendritic cell vaccine was injected intradermally three times, biweekly.

General study results and limits: The cohort had few patients with full blood and tumor sets.

CDR3 length: 18 residues. The germline CDR1 and CDR2 sequences are MDHEN and SYDVKM. V lost 2 bases to trimming and J lost 3 bases, with 19 bases between them. Time point reported: after dendritic cell vaccination, including at tumor progression/relapse. Before vaccination, two weeks after the third vaccination, and at progression, PBMC were collected. This chain connects TRBV28 to TRBJ2-2; D perhaps matches TRBD1 (6 bases). The input for sequencing was blood, taken after dendritic cell vaccination. The TCR originated in a human donor with glioblastoma. CDR3 DNA sequence: TGTGCCAGCAGTTTAATCGGATTGGGGGCGCCGGACACCGGGGAGCTGTTTTTT. It translates to CASSLIGLGAPDTGELFF. The full variable domain, completed using reference TRBV28 and TRBJ2-2, is DVKVTQSSRYLVKRTGEKVFLECVQDMDHENMFWYRQDPGLGLRLIYFSYDVKMKEKGDIPEGYSVSREKKERFSLILESASTNQTSMYLCASSLIGLGAPDTGELFFGEGSRLTVL.